A selection of T cell receptor beta chains follows, all from one sample in a study of blood T cell repertoires in COVID-19. The assay was immunoSEQ multiplex PCR, and TCRdb's table has in-frame clones only and misses some. The sample lists around 72,000 clones, approximately 91% occurring once. Sequenced material: peripheral blood. Receptors were obtained from a human donor with active COVID-19. The donor label of this sample is uncertain. Both conserved end residues are part of each CDR3. A D gene is named only where the DNA matches it firmly.

CDR3 length	V gene	D gene	J gene	CDR3 DNA	CDR3 protein
15	TRBV9	.	TRBJ2-1	TGTGCCAGCAGCGTAGTCCCAGGGGTAGGCAATGAGCAGTTCTTC	CASSVVPGVGNEQFF
14	TRBV12-5	TRBD2	TRBJ2-1	TGTGCTACCGCTAAGCGGGAGTCCTACAATGAGCAGTTCTTC	CATAKRESYNEQFF
15	TRBV5-1	TRBD1	TRBJ2-3	TGCGCCAGCAGCTCCGGGACAGGGTACGCAGATACGCAGTATTTT	CASSSGTGYADTQYF
12	TRBV29-1	.	TRBJ2-5	TGCAGCGTCTCCGTCGTGGGCGAGACCCAGTACTTC	CSVSVVGETQYF
14	TRBV11-2	.	TRBJ1-1	TGTGCCAGCAGCTCCCTGGGCATTGGGTCTGAAGCTTTCTTT	CASSSLGIGSEAFF
15	TRBV7-2	TRBD1	TRBJ2-5	TGTGCCAGCAGAAGCGGGACAGGGGGTCAAGAGACCCAGTACTTC	CASRSGTGGQETQYF
13	TRBV7-8	.	TRBJ1-1	TGTGCCAGCAGCCATTCGCGGGGAACTGAAGCTTTCTTT	CASSHSRGTEAFF
18	TRBV18	TRBD1	TRBJ2-6	TGTGCCAGCTCACCCCTCGTGGACAGGGCACTAGGGGCCAACGTCCTGACTTTC	CASSPLVDRALGANVLTF
15	TRBV4-3	.	TRBJ1-5	TGCGCCAGCAGCCAAGACGGGGGGGCCGGTCAGCCCCAGCATTTT	CASSQDGGAGQPQHF
13	TRBV6-5	.	TRBJ2-5	TGTGCCAGCAGTACGAGGGCCGGGGAGACCCAGTACTTC	CASSTRAGETQYF
15	TRBV6-2/TRBV6-3	TRBD1	TRBJ1-5	TGTGCCAGCAGCCCTGGGACAGGGTTGAATCAGCCCCAGCATTTT	CASSPGTGLNQPQHF